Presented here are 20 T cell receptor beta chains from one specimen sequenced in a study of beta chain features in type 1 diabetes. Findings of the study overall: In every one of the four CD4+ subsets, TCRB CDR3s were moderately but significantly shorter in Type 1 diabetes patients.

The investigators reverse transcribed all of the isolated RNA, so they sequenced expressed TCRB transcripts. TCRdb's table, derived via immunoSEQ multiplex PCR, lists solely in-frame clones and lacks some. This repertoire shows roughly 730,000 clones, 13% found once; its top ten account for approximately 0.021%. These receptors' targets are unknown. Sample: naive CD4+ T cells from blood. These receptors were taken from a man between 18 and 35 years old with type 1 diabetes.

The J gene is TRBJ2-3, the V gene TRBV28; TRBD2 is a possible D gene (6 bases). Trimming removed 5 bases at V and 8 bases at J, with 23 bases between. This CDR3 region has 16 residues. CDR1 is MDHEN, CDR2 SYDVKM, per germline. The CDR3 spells CASSMASGTPHGTQYF. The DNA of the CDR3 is TGTGCCAGCAGTATGGCTTCCGGGACTCCCCACGGTACGCAGTATTTT.

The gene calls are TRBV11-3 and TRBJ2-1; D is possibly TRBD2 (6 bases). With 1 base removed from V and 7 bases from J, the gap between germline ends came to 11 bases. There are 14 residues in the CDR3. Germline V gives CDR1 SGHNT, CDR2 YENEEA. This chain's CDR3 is CASSLGPGRNEQFF. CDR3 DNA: TGTGCCAGCAGCTTAGGGCCAGGGAGGAATGAGCAGTTCTTC.

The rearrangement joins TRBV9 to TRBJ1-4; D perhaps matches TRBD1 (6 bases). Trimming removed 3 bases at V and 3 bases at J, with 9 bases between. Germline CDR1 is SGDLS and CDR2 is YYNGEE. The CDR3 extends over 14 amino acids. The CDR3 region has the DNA TGTGCCAGCAGCGCCAGGGGTCCTAATGAAAAACTGTTTTTT. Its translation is CASSARGPNEKLFF. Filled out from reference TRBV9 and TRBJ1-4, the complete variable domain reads DSGVTQTPKHLITATGQRVTLRCSPRSGDLSVYWYQQSLDQGLQFLIQYYNGEERAKGNILERFSAQQFPDLHSELNLSSLELGDSALYFCASSARGPNEKLFFGSGTQLSVL.

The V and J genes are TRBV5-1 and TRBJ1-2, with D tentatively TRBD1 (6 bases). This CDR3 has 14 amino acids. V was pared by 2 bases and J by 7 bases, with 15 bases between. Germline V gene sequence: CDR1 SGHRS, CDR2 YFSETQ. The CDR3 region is CASSFDGGTVGYTF. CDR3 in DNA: TGCGCCAGCAGCTTCGACGGGGGCACAGTTGGCTACACCTTC. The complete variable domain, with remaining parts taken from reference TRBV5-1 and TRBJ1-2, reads KAGVTQTPRYLIKTRGQQVTLSCSPISGHRSVSWYQQTPGQGLQFLFEYFSETQRNKGNFPGRFSGRQFSNSRSEMNVSTLELGDSALYLCASSFDGGTVGYTFGSGTRLTVV.

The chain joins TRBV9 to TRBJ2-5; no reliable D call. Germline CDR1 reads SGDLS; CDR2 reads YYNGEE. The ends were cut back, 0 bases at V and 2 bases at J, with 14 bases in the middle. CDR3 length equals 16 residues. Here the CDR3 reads CASSVGHSPTQETQYF. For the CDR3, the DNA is TGTGCCAGCAGCGTAGGACACTCACCTACACAAGAGACCCAGTACTTC.

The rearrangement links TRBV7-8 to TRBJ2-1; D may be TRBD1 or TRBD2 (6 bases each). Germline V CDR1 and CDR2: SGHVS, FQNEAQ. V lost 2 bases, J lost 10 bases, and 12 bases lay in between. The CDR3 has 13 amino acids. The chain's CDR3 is CASSLRGVSEQFF. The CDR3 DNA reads TGTGCCAGCAGCTTAAGGGGGGTCAGCGAGCAGTTCTTC.

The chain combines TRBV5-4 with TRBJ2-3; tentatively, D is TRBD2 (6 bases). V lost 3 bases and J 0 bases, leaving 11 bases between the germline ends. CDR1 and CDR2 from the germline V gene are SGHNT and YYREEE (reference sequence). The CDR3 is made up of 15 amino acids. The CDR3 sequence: CASSSWTTSTDTQYF. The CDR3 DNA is TGTGCCAGCAGCTCCTGGACTACCAGCACAGATACGCAGTATTTT.

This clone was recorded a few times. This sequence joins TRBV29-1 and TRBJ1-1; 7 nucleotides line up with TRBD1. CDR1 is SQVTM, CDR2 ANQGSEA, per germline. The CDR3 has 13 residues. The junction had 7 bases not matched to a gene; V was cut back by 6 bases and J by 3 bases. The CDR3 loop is CSVRQGMDTEAFF. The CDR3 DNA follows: TGCAGCGTCAGACAGGGTATGGACACTGAAGCTTTCTTT.

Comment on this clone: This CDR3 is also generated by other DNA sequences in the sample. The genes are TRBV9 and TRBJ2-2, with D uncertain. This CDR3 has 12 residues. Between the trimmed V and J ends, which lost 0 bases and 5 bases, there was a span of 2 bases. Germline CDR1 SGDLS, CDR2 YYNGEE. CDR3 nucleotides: TGTGCCAGCAGCGTAGGGACCGGGGAGCTGTTTTTT. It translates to CASSVGTGELFF.

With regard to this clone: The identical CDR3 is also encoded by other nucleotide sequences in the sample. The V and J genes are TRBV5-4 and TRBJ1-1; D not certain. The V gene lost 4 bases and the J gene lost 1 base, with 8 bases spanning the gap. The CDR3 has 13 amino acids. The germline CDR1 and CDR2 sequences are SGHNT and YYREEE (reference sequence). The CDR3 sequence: CASSVDGNTEAFF. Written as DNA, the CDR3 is TGTGCCAGCAGCGTCGATGGGAACACTGAAGCTTTCTTT.

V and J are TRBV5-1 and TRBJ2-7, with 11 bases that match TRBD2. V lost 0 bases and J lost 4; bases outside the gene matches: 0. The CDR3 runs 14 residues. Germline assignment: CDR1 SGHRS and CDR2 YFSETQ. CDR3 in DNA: TGCGCCAGCAGCTTGGGGACTAGCGGGTACGAGCAGTACTTC. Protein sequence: CASSLGTSGYEQYF. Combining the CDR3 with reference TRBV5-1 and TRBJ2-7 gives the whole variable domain KAGVTQTPRYLIKTRGQQVTLSCSPISGHRSVSWYQQTPGQGLQFLFEYFSETQRNKGNFPGRFSGRQFSNSRSEMNVSTLELGDSALYLCASSLGTSGYEQYFGPGTRLTVT.

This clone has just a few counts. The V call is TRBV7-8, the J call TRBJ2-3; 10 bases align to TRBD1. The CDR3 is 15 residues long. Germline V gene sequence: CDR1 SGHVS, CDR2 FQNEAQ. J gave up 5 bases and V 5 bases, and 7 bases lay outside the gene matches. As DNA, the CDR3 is TGTGCCAGCAGCCGAGACAGGGGGCTTATAGATACGCAGTATTTT. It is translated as CASSRDRGLIDTQYF.

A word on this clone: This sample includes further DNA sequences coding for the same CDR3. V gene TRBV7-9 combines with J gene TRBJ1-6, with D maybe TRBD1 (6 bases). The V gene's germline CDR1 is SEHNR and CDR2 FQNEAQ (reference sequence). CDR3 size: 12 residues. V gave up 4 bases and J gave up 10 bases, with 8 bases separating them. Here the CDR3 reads CASSSGGSPLHF. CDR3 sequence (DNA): TGTGCCAGCAGCTCCGGGGGCTCACCCCTCCACTTT. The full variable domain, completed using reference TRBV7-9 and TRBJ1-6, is DTGVSQNPRHKITKRGQNVTFRCDPISEHNRLYWYRQTLGQGPEFLTYFQNEAQLEKSRLLSDRFSAERPKGSFSTLEIQRTEQGDSAMYLCASSSGGSPLHFGNGTRLTVT.

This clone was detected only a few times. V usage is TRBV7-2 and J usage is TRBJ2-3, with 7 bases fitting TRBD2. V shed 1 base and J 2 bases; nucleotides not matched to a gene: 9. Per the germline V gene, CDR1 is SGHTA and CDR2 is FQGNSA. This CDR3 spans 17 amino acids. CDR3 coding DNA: TGTGCCAGCAGCTTAGTGGTTGGGGGGGATTCCACAGATACGCAGTATTTT. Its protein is CASSLVVGGDSTDTQYF.

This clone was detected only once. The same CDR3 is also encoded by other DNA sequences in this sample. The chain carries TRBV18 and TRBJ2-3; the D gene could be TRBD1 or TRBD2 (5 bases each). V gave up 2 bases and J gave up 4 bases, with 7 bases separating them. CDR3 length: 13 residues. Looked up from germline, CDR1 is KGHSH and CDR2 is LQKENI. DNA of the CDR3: TGTGCCAGCTCACCAACGGGGCCAGATACGCAGTATTTT. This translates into CASSPTGPDTQYF.

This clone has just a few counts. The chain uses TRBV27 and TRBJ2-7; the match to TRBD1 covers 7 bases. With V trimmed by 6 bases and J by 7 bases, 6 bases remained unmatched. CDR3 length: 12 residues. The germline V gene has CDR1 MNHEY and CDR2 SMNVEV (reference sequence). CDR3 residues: CASSPLGQEQYF. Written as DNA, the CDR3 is TGTGCCAGCAGCCCCCTGGGACAGGAGCAGTACTTC.

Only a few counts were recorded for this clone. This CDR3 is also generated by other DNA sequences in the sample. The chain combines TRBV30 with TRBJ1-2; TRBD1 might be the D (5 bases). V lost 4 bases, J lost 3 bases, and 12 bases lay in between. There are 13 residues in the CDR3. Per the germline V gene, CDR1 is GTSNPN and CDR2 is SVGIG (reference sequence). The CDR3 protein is CAWTPGGDYGYTF. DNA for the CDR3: TGTGCCTGGACCCCGGGGGGGGACTATGGCTACACCTTC.

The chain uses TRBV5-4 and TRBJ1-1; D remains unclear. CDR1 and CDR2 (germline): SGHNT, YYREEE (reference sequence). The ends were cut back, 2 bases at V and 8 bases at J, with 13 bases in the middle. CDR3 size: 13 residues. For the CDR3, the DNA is TGTGCCAGCAGCTTTTCGGGCCAATTGGAAGCTTTCTTT. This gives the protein CASSFSGQLEAFF.

This CDR3 reads CASSPFVITDTQYF. CDR3 coding DNA: TGTGCCAGCAGCCCGTTTGTCATCACAGATACGCAGTATTTT. This chain links TRBV7-9 with TRBJ2-3; D is uncertain. The V end lost 5 bases, the J end lost 2 bases, and 11 bases lay between the germline ends. CDR1 and CDR2 (germline): SEHNR, FQNEAQ (reference sequence). The CDR3 extends over 14 amino acids.

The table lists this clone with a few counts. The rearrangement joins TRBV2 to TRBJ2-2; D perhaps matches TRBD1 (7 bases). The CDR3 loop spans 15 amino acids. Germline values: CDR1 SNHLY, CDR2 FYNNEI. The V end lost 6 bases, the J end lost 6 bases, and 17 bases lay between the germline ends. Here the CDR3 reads CASSRRTGGAGELFF. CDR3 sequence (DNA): TGTGCCAGCAGCCGGCGGACAGGAGGGGCCGGGGAGCTGTTTTTT.